This T cell receptor beta chain was captured by sequencing in a study of regulatory and conventional T cells in RAG deficiency. The sorted conventional CD4+ T cells were CD25-low and CD127-high, with genomic DNA sequenced. The sample holds one count of this clone. As yet, its antigen is unknown. This specimen includes other DNA sequences encoding the same CDR3. TCRdb's table, derived via immunoSEQ multiplex PCR, lists solely in-frame clones and lacks some. The sample includes some 21,000 clones, 95% to 97% of them seen just once. Study-wide results and limits: RAG-deficient patients showed markedly lower Shannon entropy and higher Simpson indices than control T-cell subsets. Omenn patients showed >85% Treg-Tconv overlap and shorter CDR3 lengths. Omenn syndrome and CID/AS patients had roughly 100-fold fewer unique Treg TCR beta sequences, versus 9.5 to 10-fold elsewhere.

Germline CDR1 reads SGHTA; CDR2 reads FQGNSA. The CDR3 length is 14 residues. V gave up 4 bases and J gave up 1 base, with 5 bases separating them. Another study also made use of these data, one on regulatory T cells. That investigation notes: Amplification used 52 TRBV primers and 13 TRBJ primers. Skewed V and J usage and few unique V-J pairs marked patient repertoires, most in Tregs.

This chain connects TRBV7-2 to TRBJ1-6; D unresolved. The clonotype originates from a human donor in good health. Sample: CD25- CD4+ T cells sorted from blood. The CDR3 coding sequence is TGTGCCAGCAGCTCCGGGTCCTATAATTCACCCCTCCACTTT. Translating gives CASSSGSYNSPLHF.